A few counts support the clone carrying this T cell receptor beta chain. Its antigen remains unidentified. This sample stems from a study of beta chain features in type 1 diabetes. Sampling consisted of one heparinised blood draw per donor, averaging around 100 mL. Sequenced material consisted of expressed TCRB transcripts (all of the isolated RNA was reverse transcribed). Sequenced by immunoSEQ multiplex PCR; TCRdb stores in-frame clones only, minus some. The table records roughly 730,000 clones, roughly 13% of them present only once. Notes on the study in general: Shortening of TCRB CDR3s, moderate but significant, appeared in all four CD4+ subsets of Type 1 diabetes patients.

Sequencing was done on a sample of naive CD4+ T cells from blood. The sequence derives from a man between 18 and 35 years old with type 1 diabetes.

The CDR3 nucleotides are TGTGCCATCAGCCCGCGCGGGGGCGGCCAAGAGACCCAGTACTTC. Its translation: CAISPRGGGQETQYF. The chain recombines TRBV10-3 with TRBJ2-5; a weak D match, TRBD2 (7 bases). The CDR3 has 15 amino acids. The V end lost 6 bases, the J end lost 1 base, and 15 bases lay between the germline ends. The germline gives CDR1 ENHRY, CDR2 SYGVKD.